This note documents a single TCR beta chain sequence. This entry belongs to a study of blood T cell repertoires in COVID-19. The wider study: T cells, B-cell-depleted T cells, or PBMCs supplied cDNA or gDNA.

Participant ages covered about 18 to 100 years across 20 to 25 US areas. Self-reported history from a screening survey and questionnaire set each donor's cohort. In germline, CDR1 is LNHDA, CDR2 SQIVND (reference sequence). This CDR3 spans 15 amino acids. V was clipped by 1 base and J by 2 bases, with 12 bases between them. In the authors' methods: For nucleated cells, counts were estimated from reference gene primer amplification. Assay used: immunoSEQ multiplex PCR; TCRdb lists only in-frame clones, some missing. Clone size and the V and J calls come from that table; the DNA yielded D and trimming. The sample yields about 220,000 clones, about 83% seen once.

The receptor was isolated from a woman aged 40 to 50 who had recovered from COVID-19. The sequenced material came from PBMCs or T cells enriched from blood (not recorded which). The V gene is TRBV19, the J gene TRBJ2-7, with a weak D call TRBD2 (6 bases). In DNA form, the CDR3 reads TGTGCCAGTAGTATAGGACTAGGAGGCCCCTACGAGCAGTACTTC. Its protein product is CASSIGLGGPYEQYF.